The 4 T cell receptor beta chains given below trace back to one sample, sequenced in a study of T cell responses to AZD1222 COVID-19 vaccine. TCRdb's table, derived via immunoSEQ multiplex PCR, lists solely in-frame clones and lacks some. Of approximately 150,000 clones in the sample, less than 90% were seen once. The sequenced sample was peripheral blood, obtained on day 0 of AZD1222 vaccination. These receptors originate from an adult in good health.

The table lists this clone with a few counts. The rearrangement joins TRBV19 to TRBJ2-1; 7 positions match TRBD2. Per germline, CDR1 LNHDA and CDR2 SQIVND (reference sequence). This CDR3 is built from 13 residues. V lost 6 bases and J lost 8; bases outside the gene matches: 7. DNA for the CDR3: TGTGCCAGTAGGAAAAGGACTAGAGATGAGCAGTTCTTC. Translation: CASRKRTRDEQFF.

The chain uses TRBV5-1 and TRBJ2-5, with a possible D match to TRBD1 (6 bases). The V gene lost 1 base and the J gene lost 2 bases, with 15 bases spanning the gap. CDR3 length: 16 amino acids. CDR1 is SGHRS, CDR2 YFSETQ, per germline. CDR3 loop: CASSLTGTRHQETQYF. The CDR3, as DNA: TGCGCCAGCAGCTTGACCGGGACAAGACATCAAGAGACCCAGTACTTC. The variable domain in full, with the rest retrieved from reference TRBV5-1 and TRBJ2-5, is KAGVTQTPRYLIKTRGQQVTLSCSPISGHRSVSWYQQTPGQGLQFLFEYFSETQRNKGNFPGRFSGRQFSNSRSEMNVSTLELGDSALYLCASSLTGTRHQETQYFGPGTRLLVL.

This rearrangement joins TRBV7-3 to TRBJ2-3; 11 nucleotides agree with TRBD2. This CDR3 has 15 amino acids. With V trimmed by 5 bases and J by 6 bases, 7 bases remained unmatched. Looked up from germline, CDR1 is SGHTA and CDR2 is FQGTGA. DNA of the CDR3: TGTGCCAGCAGCCCCCGGACTAGCGGGTTGGATACGCAGTATTTT. Encoded protein: CASSPRTSGLDTQYF.

V gene TRBV28 combines with J gene TRBJ1-5; weak D call: TRBD1 (5 bases). V lost 5 bases and J lost 4, with 12 bases in between. Looked up from germline, CDR1 is MDHEN and CDR2 is SYDVKM. The CDR3 consists of 14 residues. The CDR3 DNA reads as TGTGCCAGCAGTCGCCTCGACAGTAATCAGCCCCAGCATTTT. Its protein is CASSRLDSNQPQHF.